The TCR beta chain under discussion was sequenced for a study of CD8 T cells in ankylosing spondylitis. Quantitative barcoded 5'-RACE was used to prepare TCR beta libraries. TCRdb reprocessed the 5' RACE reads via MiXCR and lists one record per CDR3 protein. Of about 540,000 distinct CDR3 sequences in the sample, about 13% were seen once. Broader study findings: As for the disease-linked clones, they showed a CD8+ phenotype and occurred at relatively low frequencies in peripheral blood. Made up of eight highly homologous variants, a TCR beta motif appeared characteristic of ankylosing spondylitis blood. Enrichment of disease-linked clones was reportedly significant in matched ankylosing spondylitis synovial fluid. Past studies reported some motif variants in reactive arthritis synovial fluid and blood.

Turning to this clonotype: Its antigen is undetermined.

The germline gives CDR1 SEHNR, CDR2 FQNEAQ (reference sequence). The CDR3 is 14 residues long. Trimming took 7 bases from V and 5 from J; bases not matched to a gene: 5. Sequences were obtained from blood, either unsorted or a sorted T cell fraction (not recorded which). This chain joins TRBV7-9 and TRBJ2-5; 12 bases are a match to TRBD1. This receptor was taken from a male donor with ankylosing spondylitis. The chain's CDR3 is CASTGTGGIETQYF. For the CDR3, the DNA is TGTGCCAGCACAGGGACAGGGGGCATCGAGACCCAGTACTTC.